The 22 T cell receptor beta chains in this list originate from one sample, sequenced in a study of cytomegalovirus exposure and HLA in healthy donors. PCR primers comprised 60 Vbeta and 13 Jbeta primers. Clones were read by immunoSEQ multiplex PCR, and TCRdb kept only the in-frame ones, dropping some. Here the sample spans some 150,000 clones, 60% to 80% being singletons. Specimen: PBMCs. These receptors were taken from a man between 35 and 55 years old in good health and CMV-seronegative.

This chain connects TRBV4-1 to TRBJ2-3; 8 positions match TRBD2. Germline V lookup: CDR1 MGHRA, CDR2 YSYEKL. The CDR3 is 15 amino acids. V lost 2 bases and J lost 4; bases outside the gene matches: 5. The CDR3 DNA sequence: TGCGCCAGCAGCCAAACCGGGGGGGCATCAGATACGCAGTATTTT. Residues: CASSQTGGASDTQYF.

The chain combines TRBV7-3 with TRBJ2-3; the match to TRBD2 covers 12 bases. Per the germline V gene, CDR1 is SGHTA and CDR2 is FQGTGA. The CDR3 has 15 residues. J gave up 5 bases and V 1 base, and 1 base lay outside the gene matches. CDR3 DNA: TGTGCCAGCAGCTTAAGACTAGCGGGAGTAGATACGCAGTATTTT. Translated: CASSLRLAGVDTQYF.

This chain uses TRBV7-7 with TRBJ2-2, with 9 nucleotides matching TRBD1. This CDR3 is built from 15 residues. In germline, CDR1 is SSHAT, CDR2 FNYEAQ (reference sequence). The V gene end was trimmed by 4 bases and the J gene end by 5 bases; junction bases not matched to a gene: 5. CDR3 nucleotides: TGTGCCAGCAGCTCCTCGACAGGGGGGACCGGGGAGCTGTTTTTT. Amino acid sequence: CASSSSTGGTGELFF.

The CDR3 nucleotides read TGCGCCAGCAGCCTGACTAGCGGGGATAACACCGGGGAGCTGTTTTTT. This codes for CASSLTSGDNTGELFF. V and J are TRBV5-1 and TRBJ2-2, with 11 nucleotides matching TRBD2. The CDR3 extends over 16 amino acids. Trimming took 4 bases from V and 2 from J; bases not matched to a gene: 4. Looked up from germline, CDR1 is SGHRS and CDR2 is YFSETQ.

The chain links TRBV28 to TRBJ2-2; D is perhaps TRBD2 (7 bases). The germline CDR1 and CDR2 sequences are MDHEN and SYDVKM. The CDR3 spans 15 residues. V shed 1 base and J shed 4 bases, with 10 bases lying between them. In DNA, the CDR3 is TGTGCCAGCAGTTTATCGGGGGGCCCCACCGGGGAGCTGTTTTTT. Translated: CASSLSGGPTGELFF.

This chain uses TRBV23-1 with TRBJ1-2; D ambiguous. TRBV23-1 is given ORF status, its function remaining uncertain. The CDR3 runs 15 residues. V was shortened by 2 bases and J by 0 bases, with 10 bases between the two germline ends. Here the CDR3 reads CASSQVGRPNYGYTF. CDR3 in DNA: TGCGCCAGCAGTCAAGTTGGCCGTCCTAACTATGGCTACACCTTC.

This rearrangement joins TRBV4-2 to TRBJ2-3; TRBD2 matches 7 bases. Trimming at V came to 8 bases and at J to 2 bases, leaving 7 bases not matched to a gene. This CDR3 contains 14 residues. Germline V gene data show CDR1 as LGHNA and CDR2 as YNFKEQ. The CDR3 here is CASRTSGATDTQYF. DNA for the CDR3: TGTGCCAGCCGGACGAGCGGGGCCACAGATACGCAGTATTTT.

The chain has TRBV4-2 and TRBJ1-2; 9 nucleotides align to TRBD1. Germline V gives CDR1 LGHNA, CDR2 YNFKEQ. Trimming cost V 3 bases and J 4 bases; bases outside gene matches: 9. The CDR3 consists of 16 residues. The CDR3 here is CASSQGPGQGPYGYTF. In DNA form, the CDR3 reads TGTGCCAGCAGCCAGGGCCCGGGACAGGGACCCTATGGCTACACCTTC.

The CDR3 region has the DNA TGTGCCAGCAGCCGTGACAGGGGCTATGGCTACACCTTC. Its protein product is CASSRDRGYGYTF. The chain recombines TRBV6-1 with TRBJ1-2; 8 bases map to TRBD1. CDR1 and CDR2 (germline): MNHNS, SASEGT. The ends lost 6 bases at V and 4 bases at J; junction bases unmatched: 4. The CDR3 runs 13 residues.

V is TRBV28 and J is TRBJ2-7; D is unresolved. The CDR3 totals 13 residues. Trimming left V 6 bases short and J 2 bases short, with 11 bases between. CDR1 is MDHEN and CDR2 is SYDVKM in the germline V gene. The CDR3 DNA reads TGTGCCAGCAGCTCGGTTAAGCCCTACGAGCAGTACTTC. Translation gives CASSSVKPYEQYF.

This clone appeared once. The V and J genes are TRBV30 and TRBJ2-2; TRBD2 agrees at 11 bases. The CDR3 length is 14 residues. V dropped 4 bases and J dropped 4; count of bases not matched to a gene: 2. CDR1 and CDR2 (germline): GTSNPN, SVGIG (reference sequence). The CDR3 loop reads CAWKLAGGTGELFF. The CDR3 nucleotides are TGTGCCTGGAAGCTAGCGGGGGGCACCGGGGAGCTGTTTTTT.

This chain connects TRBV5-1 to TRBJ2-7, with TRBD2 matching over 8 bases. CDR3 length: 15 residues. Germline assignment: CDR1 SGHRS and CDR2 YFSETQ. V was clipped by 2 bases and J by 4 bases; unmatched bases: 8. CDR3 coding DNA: TGCGCCAGCAGCTTCGGCAGCGGGAGTCAGTACGAGCAGTACTTC. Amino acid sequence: CASSFGSGSQYEQYF.

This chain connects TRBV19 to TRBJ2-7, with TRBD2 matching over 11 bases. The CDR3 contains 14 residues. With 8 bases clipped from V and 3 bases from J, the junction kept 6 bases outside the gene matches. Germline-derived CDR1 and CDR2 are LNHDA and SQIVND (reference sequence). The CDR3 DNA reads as TGTGCCAGTCAGGGGACTAGCGGATACTACGAGCAGTACTTC. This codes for CASQGTSGYYEQYF. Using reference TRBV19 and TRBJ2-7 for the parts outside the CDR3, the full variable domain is DGGITQSPKYLFRKEGQNVTLSCEQNLNHDAMYWYRQDPGQGLRLIYYSQIVNDFQKGDIAEGYSVSREKKESFPLTVTSAQKNPTAFYLCASQGTSGYYEQYFGPGTRLTVT.

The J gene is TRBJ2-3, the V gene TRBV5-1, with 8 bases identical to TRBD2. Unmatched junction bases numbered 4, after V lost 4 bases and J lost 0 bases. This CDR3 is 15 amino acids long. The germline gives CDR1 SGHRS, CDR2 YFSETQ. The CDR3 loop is CASSPGRGSTDTQYF. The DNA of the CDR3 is TGCGCCAGCAGCCCCGGGAGGGGGAGCACAGATACGCAGTATTTT.

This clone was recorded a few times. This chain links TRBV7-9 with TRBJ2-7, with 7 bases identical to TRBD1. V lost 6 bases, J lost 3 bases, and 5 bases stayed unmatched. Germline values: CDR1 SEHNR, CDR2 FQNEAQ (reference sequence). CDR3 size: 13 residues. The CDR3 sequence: CASSPTGDYEQYF. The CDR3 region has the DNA TGTGCCAGCAGTCCAACAGGGGACTACGAGCAGTACTTC.

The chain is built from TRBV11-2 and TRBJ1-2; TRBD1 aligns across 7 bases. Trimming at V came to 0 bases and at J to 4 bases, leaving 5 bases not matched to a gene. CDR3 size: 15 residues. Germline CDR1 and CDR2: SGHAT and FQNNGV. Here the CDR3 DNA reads TGTGCCAGCAGCTTAGAACAGGGGAAGGGCTATGGCTACACCTTC. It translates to CASSLEQGKGYGYTF.

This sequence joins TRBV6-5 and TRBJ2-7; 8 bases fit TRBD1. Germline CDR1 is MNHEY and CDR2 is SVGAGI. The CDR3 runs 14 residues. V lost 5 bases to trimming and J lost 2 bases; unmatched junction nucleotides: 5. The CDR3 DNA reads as TGTGCCAGCAGTCCCCGACAGGGGCCCTACGAGCAGTACTTC. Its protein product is CASSPRQGPYEQYF.

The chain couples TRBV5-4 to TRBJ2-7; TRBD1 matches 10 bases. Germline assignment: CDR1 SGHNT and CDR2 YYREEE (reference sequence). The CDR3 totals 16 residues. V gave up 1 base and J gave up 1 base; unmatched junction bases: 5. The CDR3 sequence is CASSLPGTGASYEQYF. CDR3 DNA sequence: TGTGCCAGCAGCTTGCCCGGGACAGGGGCATCCTACGAGCAGTACTTC.

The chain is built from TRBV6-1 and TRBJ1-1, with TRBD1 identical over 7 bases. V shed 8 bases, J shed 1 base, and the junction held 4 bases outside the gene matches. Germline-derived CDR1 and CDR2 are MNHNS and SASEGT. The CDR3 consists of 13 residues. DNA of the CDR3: TGTGCCAGCGCCCACAGGGGGAACACTGAAGCTTTCTTT. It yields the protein CASAHRGNTEAFF.

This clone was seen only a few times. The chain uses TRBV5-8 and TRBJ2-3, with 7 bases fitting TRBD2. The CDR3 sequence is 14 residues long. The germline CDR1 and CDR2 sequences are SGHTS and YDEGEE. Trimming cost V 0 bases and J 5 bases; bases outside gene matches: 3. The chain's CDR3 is CASSLDPGGDTQYF. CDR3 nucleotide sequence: TGTGCCAGCAGCTTGGATCCGGGGGGAGATACGCAGTATTTT.

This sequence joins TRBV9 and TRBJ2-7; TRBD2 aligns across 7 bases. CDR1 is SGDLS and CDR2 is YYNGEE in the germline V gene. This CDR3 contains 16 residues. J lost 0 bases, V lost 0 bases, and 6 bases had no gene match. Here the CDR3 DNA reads TGTGCCAGCAGCGTAGCAGGCGGGAGCTCCTCCTACGAGCAGTACTTC. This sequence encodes CASSVAGGSSSYEQYF.

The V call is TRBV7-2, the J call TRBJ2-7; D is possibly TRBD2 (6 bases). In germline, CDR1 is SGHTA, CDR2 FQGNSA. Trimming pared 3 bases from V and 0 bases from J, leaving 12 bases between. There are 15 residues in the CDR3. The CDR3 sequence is CASSFSGTASYEQYF. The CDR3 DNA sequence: TGTGCCAGCAGCTTCTCCGGGACTGCCTCCTACGAGCAGTACTTC.